Shown below are 21 T cell receptor beta chains from a single sample sequenced in a study of blood T cell repertoires in COVID-19. TCRdb's copy holds only in-frame clones and misses some; the assay was immunoSEQ multiplex PCR. The repertoire holds about 35,000 clones, with around 80% as singletons. Sequenced input: peripheral blood. All receptors come from a man older than 75 with active or convalescent COVID-19.

The V gene is TRBV6-5, the J gene TRBJ2-7, with 7 nucleotides matching TRBD1. Per the germline V gene, CDR1 is MNHEY and CDR2 is SVGAGI. The V and J ends lost 4 bases and 1 base, in that order; junction bases with no gene match: 10. The CDR3 totals 16 residues. CDR3 residues: CASSSPRTTGSYEQYF. The CDR3 region has the DNA TGTGCCAGCAGTTCCCCTCGTACGACAGGGTCCTACGAGCAGTACTTC.

The chain combines TRBV27 with TRBJ1-5; D unresolved. The CDR3 loop spans 15 amino acids. CDR1 is MNHEY and CDR2 is SMNVEV in the germline V gene (reference sequence). V was pared by 6 bases and J by 0 bases, with 12 bases between. CDR3 protein: CASRPPGYSNQPQHF. The DNA of the CDR3 is TGTGCCAGCAGGCCCCCCGGGTATAGCAATCAGCCCCAGCATTTT.

The chain is built from TRBV24-1 and TRBJ1-2; unclear D gene. This CDR3 comprises 13 residues. Germline CDR1 is KGHDR and CDR2 is SFDVKD. Trimming removed 5 bases from V and 2 bases from J, with 8 bases in between. The DNA for the CDR3 is TGTGCCACCAGTGTGAACAGCAACTATGGCTACACCTTC. The encoded protein is CATSVNSNYGYTF.

The rearrangement links TRBV4-1 to TRBJ1-3; D gene unclear. CDR3 length equals 15 residues. Germline-derived CDR1 and CDR2 are MGHRA and YSYEKL. V lost 4 bases, J lost 0 bases, and 10 bases lay in between. CDR3 sequence reads: CASSPVYFSGNTIYF. Written as DNA, the CDR3 is TGCGCCAGCAGCCCGGTCTACTTCTCTGGAAACACCATATATTTT.

This chain joins TRBV7-2 and TRBJ2-1, with 12 bases identical to TRBD2. The J segment lost 4 bases and the V segment lost 3 bases, leaving 7 bases of the junction unmatched. CDR3 length: 17 amino acids. The germline CDR1 and CDR2 sequences are SGHTA and FQGNSA. The CDR3 reads CASSLLGLAGLYNEQFF. The CDR3 DNA reads TGTGCCAGCAGCTTGTTAGGACTAGCGGGGCTTTACAATGAGCAGTTCTTC. Looking up the rest from reference TRBV7-2 and TRBJ2-1 gives the full variable domain: GAGVSQSPSNKVTEKGKDVELRCDPISGHTALYWYRQSLGQGLEFLIYFQGNSAPDKSGLPSDRFSAERTGGSVSTLTIQRTQQEDSAVYLCASSLLGLAGLYNEQFFGPGTRLTVL.

The chain joins TRBV4-1 to TRBJ1-4; possibly TRBD1 for D (6 bases). V shed 0 bases and J shed 8 bases, with 19 bases lying between them. The CDR3 is made up of 17 amino acids. Germline CDR1 reads MGHRA; CDR2 reads YSYEKL. DNA of the CDR3: TGCGCCAGCAGCCAAGAGATAGATCAGGGGCGGGGGGAAAAACTGTTTTTT. It is translated as CASSQEIDQGRGEKLFF.

J is TRBJ2-1 and V is TRBV2; D gene unclear. In germline, CDR1 is SNHLY, CDR2 FYNNEI. The length of the CDR3 is 10 residues. Deletions cut 9 bases from V and 5 bases from J, with 5 bases between. The DNA for the CDR3 is TGTGCCAGTTTCGACAATGAGCAGTTCTTC. It is translated as CASFDNEQFF.

The genes are TRBV6-5 and TRBJ1-5; no clear D. Germline V gives CDR1 MNHEY, CDR2 SVGAGI. This CDR3 is built from 15 residues. Between the trimmed V and J ends, which lost 0 bases and 3 bases, there was a span of 9 bases. CDR3 sequence reads: CASSYSVQNNQPQHF. The CDR3 DNA follows: TGTGCCAGCAGTTACTCTGTGCAGAACAATCAGCCCCAGCATTTT.

CDR3 amino acids: CASSLSGTGFRETQYF. For the CDR3, the DNA is TGTGCCAGCAGTTTATCCGGGACAGGGTTCCGGGAGACCCAGTACTTC. The chain employs TRBV6-5 and TRBJ2-5, with 9 bases fitting TRBD1. Trimming took 4 bases from V and 5 from J; bases not matched to a gene: 11. In germline, CDR1 is MNHEY, CDR2 SVGAGI. The CDR3 covers 16 residues.

The chain links TRBV7-8 to TRBJ1-3; D unclear. V was pared by 4 bases and J by 0 bases, with 10 bases between. The CDR3 consists of 15 residues. Germline assignment: CDR1 SGHVS and CDR2 FQNEAQ. This CDR3 is CASSSGGSSGNTIYF. DNA for the CDR3: TGTGCCAGCAGCTCTGGAGGTAGCTCTGGAAACACCATATATTTT. The variable domain in full, with the rest retrieved from reference TRBV7-8 and TRBJ1-3, is GAGVSQSPRYKVAKRGQDVALRCDPISGHVSLFWYQQALGQGPEFLTYFQNEAQLDKSGLPSDRFFAERPEGSVSTLKIQRTQQEDSAVYLCASSSGGSSGNTIYFGEGSWLTVV.

The chain employs TRBV29-1 and TRBJ2-3; 8 bases align to TRBD2. The CDR3 spans 13 residues. With 7 bases clipped from V and 6 bases from J, the junction kept 9 bases outside the gene matches. CDR1 SQVTM and CDR2 ANQGSEA come from the germline V gene. CDR3: CSAHKRERDTQYF. In nucleotides, the CDR3 is TGCAGCGCTCACAAGCGGGAGAGGGATACGCAGTATTTT.

A few counts support this clone. The chain is built from TRBV28 and TRBJ1-2; 7 bases line up with TRBD1. The V and J ends lost 6 bases and 6 bases, in that order; junction bases with no gene match: 10. CDR1 and CDR2 (germline): MDHEN, SYDVKM. This CDR3 comprises 14 residues. The CDR3, as DNA: TGTGCCAGCAGCCTATTCGGGACAGCCGATGGCTACACCTTC. Amino acid sequence: CASSLFGTADGYTF.

The chain recombines TRBV28 with TRBJ2-5, with 9 positions matching TRBD1. CDR3 length: 15 amino acids. V shed 10 bases, J shed 1 base, and the junction held 10 bases outside the gene matches. Germline V gives CDR1 MDHEN, CDR2 SYDVKM. The CDR3 nucleotides read TGTGCCACCCGTTCGGGACAGGGCCTCCAAGAGACCCAGTACTTC. Translated, it gives CATRSGQGLQETQYF. The full variable domain, in which reference TRBV28 and TRBJ2-5 provide the parts outside the CDR3, is DVKVTQSSRYLVKRTGEKVFLECVQDMDHENMFWYRQDPGLGLRLIYFSYDVKMKEKGDIPEGYSVSREKKERFSLILESASTNQTSMYLCATRSGQGLQETQYFGPGTRLLVL.

The gene calls are TRBV19 and TRBJ2-7; D possibly corresponds to TRBD1 (5 bases). Germline V lookup: CDR1 LNHDA, CDR2 SQIVND (reference sequence). This CDR3 has 15 amino acids. Trimming removed 1 base at V and 6 bases at J, with 16 bases between. Here the CDR3 reads CASSIGGHRGLEQYF. The CDR3 DNA reads TGTGCCAGTAGTATAGGTGGACATAGAGGTCTCGAGCAGTACTTC.

This sequence joins TRBV11-3 and TRBJ2-5, with TRBD2 matching 14 bases. Germline assignment: CDR1 SGHNT and CDR2 YENEEA. The CDR3 totals 17 residues. V was pared by 5 bases and J by 6 bases, with 11 bases of the junction left unmatched. CDR3 sequence reads: CASSAPGTSGSIKTQYF. CDR3 in DNA: TGTGCCAGCAGCGCTCCCGGGACTAGCGGGAGCATAAAGACCCAGTACTTC.

The V gene is TRBV7-9, the J gene TRBJ2-1; 12 bases line up with TRBD2. This CDR3 comprises 16 residues. Germline CDR1 SEHNR, CDR2 FQNEAQ (reference sequence). The V and J ends lost 3 bases and 9 bases, in that order; junction bases with no gene match: 9. CDR3 amino acids: CASSFTGLAGRSEQFF. The DNA of the CDR3 is TGTGCCAGCAGCTTCACAGGACTAGCGGGACGCAGTGAGCAGTTCTTC. The whole variable domain, remainder taken from reference TRBV7-9 and TRBJ2-1, is DTGVSQNPRHKITKRGQNVTFRCDPISEHNRLYWYRQTLGQGPEFLTYFQNEAQLEKSRLLSDRFSAERPKGSFSTLEIQRTEQGDSAMYLCASSFTGLAGRSEQFFGPGTRLTVL.

V is TRBV6-2 or TRBV6-3 and J is TRBJ1-1; 9 bases are a match to TRBD1. CDR3 length: 15 amino acids. The V and J ends lost 5 bases and 4 bases, in that order; junction bases with no gene match: 8. Germline CDR1 reads MNHEY; CDR2 reads SVGEGT. CDR3 DNA: TGTGCCAGCAGTACCCGGGGGACAGGGCCCACTGAAGCTTTCTTT. This sequence encodes CASSTRGTGPTEAFF.

This chain uses TRBV7-2 with TRBJ1-6; TRBD1 aligns across 8 bases. The CDR3 covers 15 residues. The germline V gene encodes CDR1 SGHTA and CDR2 FQGNSA. The V segment lost 5 bases and the J segment 6 bases; nucleotides outside the gene matches: 6. The CDR3 spells CASSLRQGSNSPLHF. The CDR3 bases are TGTGCCAGCAGCCTCCGACAGGGGAGTAATTCACCCCTCCACTTT.

The chain links TRBV9 to TRBJ2-5; 9 bases agree with TRBD2. Losses at the gene ends were 4 bases for V and 5 bases for J; bases not matched to a gene: 9. The CDR3 is made up of 15 amino acids. CDR1 SGDLS and CDR2 YYNGEE come from the germline V gene. CDR3 protein: CASSPISGSVETQYF. CDR3 DNA: TGTGCCAGCAGCCCCATTAGCGGGAGTGTTGAGACCCAGTACTTC.

By proportion, this clone is medium-sized. The chain has TRBV10-2 and TRBJ1-5, with D hard to call. Trimming left V 0 bases short and J 0 bases short, with 9 bases between. Per the germline V gene, CDR1 is WSHSY and CDR2 is SAAADI. This CDR3 region has 16 residues. The CDR3 sequence: CASSESPGNSNQPQHF. For the CDR3, the DNA is TGCGCCAGCAGTGAGTCGCCGGGGAATAGCAATCAGCCCCAGCATTTT.

This clone was seen more than once but under ten times. V usage is TRBV19 and J usage is TRBJ1-5, with a weak D call TRBD1 (6 bases). V dropped 4 bases and J dropped 2 bases, with 15 bases sitting between them. CDR3 length: 16 residues. The germline V gene has CDR1 LNHDA and CDR2 SQIVND (reference sequence). CDR3 region: CASSNRQGRGNQPQHF. The CDR3 bases are TGTGCCAGTAGTAACCGCCAGGGGAGAGGCAATCAGCCCCAGCATTTT.